The source of this TCR beta chain is a study of tumor-infiltrating lymphocytes in primary liver carcinoma. Across the study: The number of productive TCRbeta reads per sample ranged from roughly 3.65 to 7.5 million and was similar across tissue types. Findings and limits, study-wide: Overlap in tumor-adjacent and tumor-blood pairs fell below that of tumor region pairs.

V lost 6 bases and J lost 3, with 6 bases in between. Germline-derived CDR1 and CDR2 are MNHNS and SASEGT. The CDR3 totals 12 residues. Total RNA (approximately 500 ng) served as template for TCR beta cDNA synthesis primed by a constant-region primer. Libraries for TCR beta were built through three nested multiplex PCR rounds, which together made up a slightly modified ARM-PCR procedure. A C-beta reverse primer and TRBV1-TRBV30 forward primers served in each of the first two PCR rounds, at 10 cycles apiece. TCRdb reprocessed the multiplex PCR reads with MiXCR, giving one entry per CDR3 protein. The sample lists about 320,000 distinct CDR3 sequences; 50% to 70% were seen once. This clonotype occurred many times. The antigen is undetermined. Germline DNA was extracted alongside blood RNA, which was obtained from unsorted whole blood.

Input material: peripheral blood. This rearrangement joins TRBV6-1 to TRBJ1-5, with a possible D match to TRBD1 (5 bases). This TCR derives from a man aged 40-55 years with primary liver carcinoma and hepatitis B virus infection. For the CDR3, the DNA is TGTGCCAGCAGCAGGGACAATCAGCCCCAGCATTTT. Its translation: CASSRDNQPQHF.